The sample holds a few counts of the clone carrying this T cell receptor beta chain. Its antigen is unknown. V shed 2 bases, J shed 4 bases, and the junction held 3 bases outside the gene matches. The length of the CDR3 is 14 residues. CDR1 and CDR2 (germline): MNHEY, SVGAGI. The sample belongs to a study of tumor-infiltrating lymphocytes in localized non-small cell lung cancer. Study-wide results and caveats: No T-cell fraction difference was seen between IM1 and IM2 tumors. Only some patients had TCR sequencing, depending on available tissue. Different pieces of the same tissue went to different assays, confounding technical variation with intratumor heterogeneity.

Measured with immunoSEQ multiplex PCR; TCRdb has only the in-frame clones, and not every one. Among 10,000 to 15,000 clones listed, 75% to 80% were seen once. The genes are TRBV6-5 and TRBJ2-7, with 9 bases identical to TRBD1. Sequencing input: uninvolved lung tissue not adjacent to the tumor. The receptor was isolated from a human donor with non-small cell lung cancer. CDR3 nucleotide sequence: TGTGCCAGCAGTTACGGGGGACAGGGTTACGAGCAGTACTTC. This translates into CASSYGGQGYEQYF.